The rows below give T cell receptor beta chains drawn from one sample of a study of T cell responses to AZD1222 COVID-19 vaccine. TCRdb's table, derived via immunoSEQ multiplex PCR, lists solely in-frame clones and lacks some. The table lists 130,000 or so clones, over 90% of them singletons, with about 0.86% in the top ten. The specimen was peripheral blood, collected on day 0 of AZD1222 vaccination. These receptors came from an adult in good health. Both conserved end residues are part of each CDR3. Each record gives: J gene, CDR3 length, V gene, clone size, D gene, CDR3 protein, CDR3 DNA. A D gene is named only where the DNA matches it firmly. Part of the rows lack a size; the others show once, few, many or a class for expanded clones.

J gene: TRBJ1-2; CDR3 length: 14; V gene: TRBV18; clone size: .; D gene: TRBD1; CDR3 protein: CASSPTDRDYGYTF; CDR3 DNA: TGTGCCAGCTCACCCACGGACAGGGACTATGGCTACACCTTC
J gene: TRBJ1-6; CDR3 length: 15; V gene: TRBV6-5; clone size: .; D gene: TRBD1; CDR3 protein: CASSSIQGINSPLHF; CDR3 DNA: TGTGCCAGCAGTTCTATACAGGGGATTAATTCACCCCTCCACTTT
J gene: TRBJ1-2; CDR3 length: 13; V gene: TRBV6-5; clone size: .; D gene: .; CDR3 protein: CASSYGINYGYTF; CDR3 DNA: TGTGCCAGCAGTTACGGGATCAACTATGGCTACACCTTC
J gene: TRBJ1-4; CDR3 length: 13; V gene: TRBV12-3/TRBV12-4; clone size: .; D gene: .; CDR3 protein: CASSSQFNEKLFF; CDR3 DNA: TGTGCCAGCAGTTCACAGTTTAATGAAAAACTGTTTTTT
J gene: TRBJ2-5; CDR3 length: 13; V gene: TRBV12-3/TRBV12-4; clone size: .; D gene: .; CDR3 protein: CASTLGTQETQYF; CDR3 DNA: .
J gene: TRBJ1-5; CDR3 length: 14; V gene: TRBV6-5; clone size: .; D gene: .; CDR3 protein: CASRSGQNNQPQHF; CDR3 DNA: TGTGCCAGCAGGAGTGGACAGAACAATCAGCCCCAGCATTTT
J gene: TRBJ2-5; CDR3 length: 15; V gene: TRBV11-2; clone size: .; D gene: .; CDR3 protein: CASSPSPGEGETQYF; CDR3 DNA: TGTGCCAGCAGCCCCAGTCCAGGGGAGGGAGAGACCCAGTACTTC
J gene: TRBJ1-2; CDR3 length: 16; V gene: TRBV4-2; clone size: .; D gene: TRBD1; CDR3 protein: CASSQDWGQGIYGYTF; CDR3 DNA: TGTGCCAGCAGCCAAGATTGGGGACAGGGGATATATGGCTACACCTTC
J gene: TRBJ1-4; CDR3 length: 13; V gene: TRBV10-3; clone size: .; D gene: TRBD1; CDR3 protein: CAIGQGAQEKLFF; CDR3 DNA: TGTGCCATCGGACAGGGGGCGCAGGAAAAACTGTTTTTT
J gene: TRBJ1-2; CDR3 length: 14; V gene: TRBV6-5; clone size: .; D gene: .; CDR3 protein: CASSYSRGYYGYTF; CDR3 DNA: TGTGCCAGCAGTTACTCGAGAGGGTACTATGGCTACACCTTC
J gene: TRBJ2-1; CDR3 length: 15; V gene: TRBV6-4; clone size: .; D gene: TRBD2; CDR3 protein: CASSFLAGAYNEQFF; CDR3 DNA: TGTGCCAGCAGCTTTCTAGCGGGGGCTTACAATGAGCAGTTCTTC
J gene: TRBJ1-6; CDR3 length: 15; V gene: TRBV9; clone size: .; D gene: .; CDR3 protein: CASSVEGRSLSPLHF; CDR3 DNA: TGTGCCAGCAGCGTAGAGGGCAGGAGTTTGTCCCCCCTCCACTTT
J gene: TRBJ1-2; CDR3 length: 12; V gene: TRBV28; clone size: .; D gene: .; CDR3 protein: CASSWTDYGYTF; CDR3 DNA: TGTGCCAGCAGTTGGACAGACTATGGCTACACCTTC
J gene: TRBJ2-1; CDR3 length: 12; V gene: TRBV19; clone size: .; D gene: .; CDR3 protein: CASSKVYNEQFF; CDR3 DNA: TGTGCCAGTAGTAAGGTTTACAATGAGCAGTTCTTC
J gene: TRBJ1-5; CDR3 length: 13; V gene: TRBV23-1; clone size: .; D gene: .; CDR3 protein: CASRYSPNQPQHF; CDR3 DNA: TGCGCCAGCAGGTACAGTCCCAATCAGCCCCAGCATTTT
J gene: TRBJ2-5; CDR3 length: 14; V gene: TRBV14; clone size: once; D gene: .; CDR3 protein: CASSQEGYLGTQYF; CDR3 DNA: TGTGCCAGCAGCCAAGAAGGATATTTGGGGACCCAGTACTTC
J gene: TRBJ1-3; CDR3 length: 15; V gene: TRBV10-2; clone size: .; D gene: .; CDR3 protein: CASKKGQNSGNTIYF; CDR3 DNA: TGCGCCAGCAAGAAAGGACAGAACTCTGGAAACACCATATATTTT
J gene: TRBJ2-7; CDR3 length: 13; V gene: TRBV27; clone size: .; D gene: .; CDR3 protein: CASSLVEGYEQYF; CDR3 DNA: TGTGCCAGCAGTTTAGTTGAGGGATACGAGCAGTACTTC
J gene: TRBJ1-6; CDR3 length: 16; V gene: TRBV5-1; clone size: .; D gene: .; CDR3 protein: CASRHSDSSYNSPLHF; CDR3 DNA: TGCGCCAGCAGGCACAGTGATAGCTCCTATAATTCACCCCTCCACTTT
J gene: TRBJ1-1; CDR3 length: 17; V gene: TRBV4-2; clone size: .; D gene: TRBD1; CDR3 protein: CASSQGTGQGDATEAFF; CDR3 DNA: TGTGCCAGCAGCCAAGGAACTGGACAGGGGGATGCCACTGAAGCTTTCTTT
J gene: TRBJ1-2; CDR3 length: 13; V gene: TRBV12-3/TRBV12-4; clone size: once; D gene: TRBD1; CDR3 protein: CASSLERGLGYTF; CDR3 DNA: TGTGCCAGCAGTTTGGAGAGGGGGCTAGGCTACACCTTC
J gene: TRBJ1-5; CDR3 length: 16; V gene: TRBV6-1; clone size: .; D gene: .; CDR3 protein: CASSEALTVGNQPQHF; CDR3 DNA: TGTGCCAGCAGTGAAGCGCTGACAGTGGGCAATCAGCCCCAGCATTTT
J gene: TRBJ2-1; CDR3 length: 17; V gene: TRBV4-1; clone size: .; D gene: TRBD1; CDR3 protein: CASSQDVHAGTDNEQFF; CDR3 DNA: TGCGCCAGCAGCCAAGATGTCCACGCAGGGACAGACAATGAGCAGTTCTTC
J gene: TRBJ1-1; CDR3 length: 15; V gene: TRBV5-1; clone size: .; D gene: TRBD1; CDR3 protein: CASSLETGMSSEAFF; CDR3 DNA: TGCGCCAGCAGCTTGGAGACAGGGATGTCGAGTGAAGCTTTCTTT
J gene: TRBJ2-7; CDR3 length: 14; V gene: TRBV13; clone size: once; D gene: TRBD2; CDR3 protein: CASRPSGGGHEQYF; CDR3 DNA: TGTGCCAGCAGACCGAGCGGGGGGGGCCACGAGCAGTACTTC
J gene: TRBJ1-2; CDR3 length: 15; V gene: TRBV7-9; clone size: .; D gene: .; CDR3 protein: CASSLQGGAVDGYTF; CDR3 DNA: TGTGCCAGCAGCTTACAAGGGGGGGCAGTGGATGGCTACACCTTC